These 5 T cell receptor beta chains originate from one sample sequenced in a study of T-cell reconstitution after alpha-beta-depleted transplantation in children. Unique molecular identifiers featured in how the TCRbeta library was prepared. One entry per CDR3 protein results from TCRdb running MiXCR on the PCR reads. Of approximately 400,000 distinct CDR3 sequences listed, roughly 11% are singletons. Source: PBMCs from the stem cell graft donor, taken from the stem cell graft. The receptors were gathered from a human donor who donated a stem cell graft to a child with acute myeloid leukemia.

Many counts were recorded for this clonotype. The V gene is TRBV20-1, the J gene TRBJ1-4; D is unresolved. CDR1 and CDR2 from the germline V gene are DFQATT and SNEGSKA (reference sequence). The CDR3 totals 13 residues. V lost 5 bases, J lost 6 bases, and 13 bases lay in between. CDR3 in amino acids: CSAQKGGDEKLFF. The CDR3 DNA reads TGCAGTGCTCAAAAGGGAGGTGATGAAAAACTGTTTTTT.

As for this clonotype: Mismatch with germline at one junction end may stem from a read error. This chain joins TRBV20-1 and TRBJ2-5, with 9 bases that match TRBD2. The CDR3 extends over 17 amino acids. The germline gives CDR1 DFQATT, CDR2 SNEGSKA (reference sequence). The CDR3 nucleotides are TGCTGTGCTAGCGGGACAGCGTCGCTAGCCCTTCCGGGGACCCAGTACTTC. Translation gives CCASGTASLALPGTQYF.

Ten or more counts support this clonotype. This chain uses TRBV4-2 with TRBJ2-5; 11 bases line up with TRBD2. Germline CDR1 LGHNA, CDR2 YNFKEQ. CDR3 length: 15 residues. After removal of 2 bases from V and 3 bases from J, the junction contained 2 bases not matched to a gene. For the CDR3, the DNA is TGTGCCAGCAGCCAACCGACTAGCGGGAAAGAGACCCAGTACTTC. It translates to CASSQPTSGKETQYF.

The gene calls are TRBV20-1 and TRBJ1-1, with D tentatively TRBD1 (5 bases). The CDR3 is 14 residues long. The V gene's germline CDR1 is DFQATT and CDR2 SNEGSKA (reference sequence). V was shortened by 1 base and J by 3 bases, with 12 bases between the two germline ends. Written as DNA, the CDR3 is TGCAGTGCTAGAGCCGGGGGGTCGGACACTGAAGCTTTCTTT. This codes for CSARAGGSDTEAFF.

This clonotype was counted many times. V and J are TRBV5-1 and TRBJ2-3; no reliable D call. CDR1 SGHRS and CDR2 YFSETQ come from the germline V gene. V dropped 1 base and J dropped 4 bases, with 7 bases sitting between them. The CDR3 runs to 13 residues. CDR3 amino acids: CASSLIGSDTQYF. The CDR3 region has the DNA TGCGCCAGCAGCTTGATCGGGTCAGATACGCAGTATTTT.